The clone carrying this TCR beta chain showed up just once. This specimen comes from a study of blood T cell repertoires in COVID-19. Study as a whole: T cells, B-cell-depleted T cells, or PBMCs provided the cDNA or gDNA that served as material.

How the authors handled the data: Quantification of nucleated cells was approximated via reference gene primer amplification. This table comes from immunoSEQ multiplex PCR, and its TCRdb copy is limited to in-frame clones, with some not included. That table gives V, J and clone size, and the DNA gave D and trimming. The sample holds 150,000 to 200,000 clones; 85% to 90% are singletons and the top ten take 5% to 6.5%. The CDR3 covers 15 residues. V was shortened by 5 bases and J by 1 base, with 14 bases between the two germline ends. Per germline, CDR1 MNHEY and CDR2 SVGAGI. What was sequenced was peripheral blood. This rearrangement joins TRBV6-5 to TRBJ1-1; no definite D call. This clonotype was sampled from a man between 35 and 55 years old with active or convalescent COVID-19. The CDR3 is CASSKPNQENTEAFF. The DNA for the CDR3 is TGTGCCAGCAGTAAACCAAACCAGGAGAACACTGAAGCTTTCTTT.